This TCR beta chain was recovered during a study of blood T cell repertoires in COVID-19. Study as a whole: PBMCs, B-cell-depleted T cells, or T cells were the source of the cDNA or gDNA that made up the material.

Germline V gives CDR1 SGHAT, CDR2 FQNNGV. The CDR3 runs to 12 residues. V lost 3 bases to trimming and J lost 11 bases, with 13 bases between them. Sequencing used immunoSEQ multiplex PCR; TCRdb keeps in-frame clones, though not all of them. This sample has approximately 94,000 clones, with almost 80% found just once. V usage is TRBV11-2 and J usage is TRBJ1-2; a possible D gene is TRBD1 (6 bases). This receptor was taken from a man aged 70 or older with active or convalescent COVID-19. The sample comprised peripheral blood. Here the CDR3 reads CASSFLGGGYTF. For the CDR3, the DNA is TGTGCCAGCAGCTTTTTGGGAGGGGGATACACCTTC.